This T cell receptor beta chain appears in the sequencing data of a study of T cell repertoires in cytomegalovirus infection. Study overall: The public TCR beta signatures pointed to both CMV infection and matching HLA type.

The V segment lost 1 base and the J segment 4 bases; nucleotides outside the gene matches: 6. Germline V gene data show CDR1 as SQVTM and CDR2 as ANQGSEA. CDR3 length equals 15 residues. Points from the study as a whole: Using cumulative public TCR beta family frequency, the authors identified those who carried CMV together with the relevant HLA. Dominating the ex vivo response were TCR beta clonotypes that were CMV-specific and HLA-C-restricted.

Concerning this clonotype itself: Its antigen is unidentified.

TCRdb re-analysed the reads in MiXCR, keeping a single row per CDR3 protein. The table shows about 180,000 distinct CDR3 sequences, with 14% occurring only once. Material for sequencing was PBMCs. This chain connects TRBV29-1 to TRBJ2-5, with 10 bases lining up with TRBD1. The TCR sequence derives from a human donor in good health (CMV status not recorded). Some clones in this sample may be carry-over from other donors' samples. The CDR3 protein is CSVEGTGGWVETQYF. The CDR3 coding sequence is TGCAGCGTTGAAGGGACAGGGGGTTGGGTAGAGACCCAGTACTTC.